Detailed here is one T cell receptor beta chain. As processed by the authors: Researchers report that nucleated cell counts were estimated from reference gene primer amplification. Method: immunoSEQ multiplex PCR; TCRdb's copy keeps in-frame clones and lacks some. Clone size and the V and J calls come from that table; the DNA yielded D and trimming. The sample records 150,000 to 200,000 clones, around 80% being singletons. The V gene's germline CDR1 is SGHRS and CDR2 YFSETQ. The CDR3 is 14 residues long. V shed 6 bases and J shed 5 bases, with 18 bases lying between them. These data originate in a study of blood T cell repertoires in COVID-19.

The chain couples TRBV5-1 to TRBJ2-7, with D perhaps TRBD1 (7 bases). The sample taken for sequencing was peripheral blood. The sequence was obtained from a human donor with acute or convalescent COVID-19. The donor label of this sample is uncertain. The CDR3 sequence is CASNPGTASDEQYF. The CDR3 DNA reads as TGCGCCAGCAACCCCGGGACAGCTAGCGACGAGCAGTACTTC. Full variable domain (rest looked up from reference TRBV5-1 and TRBJ2-7): KAGVTQTPRYLIKTRGQQVTLSCSPISGHRSVSWYQQTPGQGLQFLFEYFSETQRNKGNFPGRFSGRQFSNSRSEMNVSTLELGDSALYLCASNPGTASDEQYFGPGTRLTVT.